This T cell receptor (beta chain) is drawn from a study of blood T cells in healthy people across ages (dated by TCRdb to between 2014 and 2017). Describing the broader study: Template switching captured roughly one uniquely barcoded TCR beta cDNA molecule per two T cells in model experiments. For two donors (one aged 18 to 29 and one aged 80 or older), the study analyzed two additional independent replicas of 1 million unique cDNA reads from the same blood draw. Using deep sequencing normalized with unique cDNA molecular identifiers, the study measured how TCR beta repertoire diversity changes with age. Four age groups were formed from the donors: young (average approximately 15 years), middle-aged (around 40), aged (more than 55) and long-lived (roughly 81). To avoid experimental bias, donors of different ages were spread randomly across the sequencing lanes. Broad study findings and their caveats: Estimates of total diversity based on one million sequenced T cells were considered lower bounds and underestimates. Compared with the aged group, the long-lived group had more naive CD4+ T cells, fewer expanded clones and increased TCR diversity, a pattern suggesting age selection. Bulk unsorted PBMC profiling prevented conclusive comparison of naive and antigen-experienced compartments. Donor CMV infection status was unknown, potentially confounding age-related changes in expanded clonotypes. As age increased, observed TCR beta diversity per million T cells dropped in a roughly linear way, and a significant reduction was already evident by age around 41. Observed TCR beta diversity correlated strongly with the percentage of naive T cells measured by flow cytometry.

Library prep was done by 5' RACE. Sequenced using an Illumina HiSeq 2500. A second PCR of roughly 7 to 11 cycles was performed with a sample-barcoded 5' primer and a J-beta primer mix. Each TCR beta cDNA molecule received a unique molecular identifier from a template-switch 5' adaptor carrying 12 random nucleotides. Each sample yielded at least 3 million CDR3-containing paired-end reads. First-strand cDNA was synthesized from all RNA with the Mint cDNA synthesis kit, primed by a TRBC-specific oligonucleotide. Following uracil-DNA glycosylase treatment, a first 18-cycle PCR with universal primers M1SS and BC2_uni_R was performed on all cDNA. The paper's data handling went like this. For normalization, 1 million high-quality reads, each with a distinct molecular identifier, were randomly selected from each sample. Instead of being binned into consensus sequences, reads that shared molecular identifiers were thrown out. MiTCR, run with a Q25 quality threshold and the strictest error-elimination algorithm, handled CDR3 identification, clonotype clustering and error correction. A nonparametric unseen species model with Euler transformation was used to estimate lower-bound total TCR beta diversity. In-frame beta chains were kept once TCRdb had trimmed the public reads at Q25 with fastp and called clones with MiXCR. Rows with a matching CDR3 protein are joined into one entry that keeps the most common DNA and genes. TCRdb's processing, not the study's, gives the V and J calls here. This sample gives around 1.5 million distinct CDR3 sequences in total; approximately 40% of them show up just once. The biggest ten clones account for 7.9% of the sample.

Donors were around 37 systemically healthy Caucasian individuals from Russia aged roughly 6 to 95 years. Each donor gave approximately 9.3 milliliters of peripheral blood, collected into EDTA-treated Vacutainer tubes. PBMCs were isolated by Ficoll-Paque density-gradient centrifugation, with at least 6 million obtained per sample. Trizol reagent was used to extract total RNA from PBMCs, with at least 5.5 micrograms per sample. Naive CD45RAhigh/CD27high T cell percentages were measured by flow cytometry on a PBMC aliquot from every donor. Notes on this clonotype: The specificity of this receptor is unknown. Base quality data are lacking; no much larger clone is found one base away.

Compared with germline, V lacks 4 bases and J lacks 3 bases; bases without a gene match: 4. Reading from cysteine to phenylalanine, the CDR3 counts 14 amino acids. CDR3 DNA only is kept here, 42 bases in frame from base 1. According to the germline V gene, CDR1 reads ENHRY and CDR2 reads SYGVKD. Sequenced input: blood. This receptor chain uses TRBV10-3 and TRBJ2-7; TRBD2 fits 9 bases in the junction. This receptor was taken from a woman aged 18-35 years in good health. The DNA sequence follows: TGTGCCATCAGTGTGGCTAGCGGGATCTACGAGCAGTACTTC. Its translation reads: CAISVASGIYEQYF.